The rows below give T cell receptor beta chains drawn from one sample of a study of T-cell memory formation after mild COVID-19. TCRdb analysed the 5' RACE reads with MiXCR anew, one entry per CDR3 protein. This repertoire shows under 250,000 distinct CDR3 sequences, more than 25% found once; its top ten account for about 10%. The sequenced material came from PBMCs or a T cell subset sorted from them (not recorded which). These receptors were collected from an adult woman who had mild COVID-19 (a few samples of this study predate the infection). Cell type and time point are not known. Both conserved end residues are part of each CDR3. D genes are given only for firm matches. Where a row states a size, it is once, few, many or the class of an expanded clone; other rows omit it.

clone_size	v_call	d_call	j_call	cdr3_nt	cdr3_aa
.	TRBV20-1	.	TRBJ2-1	TGCAGTGCTGACCCGGGGCTGAGGAATGAGCAGTTCTTC	CSADPGLRNEQFF
.	TRBV7-2	TRBD2	TRBJ2-7	TGTGCCAGCAGCTTCCCCTCTAGCGGGAGGAGCCGGTACGAGCAGTACTTC	CASSFPSSGRSRYEQYF
.	TRBV7-9	.	TRBJ2-3	TGTGCCAGCAGCTTTTCCTCGGATACGCAGTATTTT	CASSFSSDTQYF
.	TRBV28	TRBD1	TRBJ1-2	TGTGCCAGCAGTTCCTGGGACAGAAACTATGGCTACACCTTC	CASSSWDRNYGYTF
.	TRBV9	.	TRBJ1-3	TGTGCCAGCAGCAATACAGGATCTGGAAACACCATATATTTT	CASSNTGSGNTIYF
few	TRBV12-3/TRBV12-4	.	TRBJ1-5	TGTGCCAGCAGTTTCGGAGTGGTAGGACAGCCCCAGCATTTT	CASSFGVVGQPQHF
.	TRBV11-2	TRBD1	TRBJ2-7	TGTGCCAGCAGCCGCCGGGACAGGGGATCCTACGAGCAGTACTTC	CASSRRDRGSYEQYF
few	TRBV6-2/TRBV6-3	TRBD2	TRBJ2-2	TGTGCCAGCAGAGGGACTACCAACACCGGGGAGCTGTTTTTT	CASRGTTNTGELFF
few	TRBV7-3	TRBD2	TRBJ2-1	TGTGCCAGCAGCTTAAGGGGCGGACTAGGGGACAATGAGCAGTTCTTC	CASSLRGGLGDNEQFF
once	TRBV18	.	TRBJ2-6	TGTGCCAGCTCACCCCAGGCGCTCGGGGCCAACGTCCTGACTTTC	CASSPQALGANVLTF
.	TRBV5-1	.	TRBJ2-5	TGCGCCACCTCAGCATCAGAGACCCAGTACTTC	CATSASETQYF
.	TRBV5-1	.	TRBJ2-7	TGCGCCAGCAGCCCCTCTGCACCGACCGGAGCGCGGGAGCAGTACTTC	CASSPSAPTGAREQYF
.	TRBV15	TRBD1	TRBJ2-5	TGTGCCACCAGCAGAATCGACAGGGGAGAGACCCAGTACTTC	CATSRIDRGETQYF
.	TRBV5-1	TRBD2	TRBJ2-7	TGCGCCAGCAGCGCGGGGACTAGCGGATACTACGAGCAGTACTTC	CASSAGTSGYYEQYF
.	TRBV24-1	.	TRBJ2-1	TGTGCCACCAGTGATTCTCAGGGGAGAGGTTCCTACAATGAGCAGTTCTTC	CATSDSQGRGSYNEQFF
few	TRBV24-1	.	TRBJ1-2	TGTGCCACCAGTGATCGGCGGGCCTTCTACACCTTC	CATSDRRAFYTF
.	TRBV28	TRBD1	TRBJ1-1	TGTGCCAGCAGTTTGGACAGGGGTCCTTTCTTT	CASSLDRGPFF
.	TRBV12-3/TRBV12-4	.	TRBJ1-1	TGTGCCAGCAGTTTGCGGTCTGCTGAAGCTTTCTTT	CASSLRSAEAFF
.	TRBV7-2	TRBD1	TRBJ2-7	TGTGCCAGCAGCGCCTCCCAGGGGGTCTCCTACGAGCAGTACTTC	CASSASQGVSYEQYF
few	TRBV20-1	.	TRBJ2-7	TGCAGTGCTCAACCCCCCCCGCCTGGTTACGAGCAGTACTTC	CSAQPPPPGYEQYF
.	TRBV3-1	.	TRBJ1-1	TGTGCCAGCAGCCAAGGTGGGGGGCACGGACCGACGGCTTTCTTT	CASSQGGGHGPTAFF
few	TRBV14	.	TRBJ2-2	TGTGCCAGCAGCCGATACCAAAACGGGGAGCTGTTTTTT	CASSRYQNGELFF
.	TRBV7-9	.	TRBJ1-4	TGTGCCAGCACACTGGGGGTGCGGGATGAAAAACTGTTTTTT	CASTLGVRDEKLFF
.	TRBV20-1	.	TRBJ2-7	TGCAGTGCTAGGATGGGGTCCTACGAGCAGTACTTC	CSARMGSYEQYF
.	TRBV20-1	TRBD1	TRBJ2-1	TGCAGTGCTAGAGCGGGACAGGGGTTTAGGGATGAGCAGTTCTTC	CSARAGQGFRDEQFF
few	TRBV19	TRBD2	TRBJ2-1	TGTGCCAGTAGTATAGGAAGCGGGAGGGGTCATGAGCAGTTCTTC	CASSIGSGRGHEQFF
few	TRBV25-1	.	TRBJ2-3	TGTGCCAGCAGTGCCGTAGGGCAAACAGATACGCAGTATTTT	CASSAVGQTDTQYF
.	TRBV29-1	TRBD1	TRBJ1-5	TGCAGCGTCGGGACAGGGGTAAGACAGCCCCAGCATTTT	CSVGTGVRQPQHF
many	TRBV5-1	.	TRBJ2-7	TGCGCCAGCAGCCGGGAGGGACAGATCTACGAGCAGTACTTC	CASSREGQIYEQYF
.	TRBV4-3	.	TRBJ2-2	TGCGCCAGCAGCCAAGATAGCACAGGGTGGCGGGCCGGGGAGCTGTTTTTT	CASSQDSTGWRAGELFF
.	TRBV6-6	.	TRBJ1-1	TGTGCCAGCAGTTATGTGCAGGGAAACACTGAAGCTTTCTTT	CASSYVQGNTEAFF
.	TRBV20-1	.	TRBJ2-7	TGCAGTGTTTTAAACTACGAGCAGTACTTC	CSVLNYEQYF
.	TRBV24-1	.	TRBJ1-2	TGTGCCACCAGTGACCCCGCCGGGCCTTCCTATGGCTACACCTTC	CATSDPAGPSYGYTF
.	TRBV7-9	TRBD2	TRBJ2-2	TGTGCCAGCAGCTCTAGTGGGCTAGCGGGAACCGGGGAGCTGTTTTTT	CASSSSGLAGTGELFF
.	TRBV12-3/TRBV12-4	TRBD1	TRBJ2-5	TGTGCCACCTCACCTGACAGGGGGGAAGAGACCCAGTACTTC	CATSPDRGEETQYF
.	TRBV4-1	TRBD1	TRBJ2-7	TGCGCCAGCAGCCAGTTCGGGACAGATACCTCCCACGAGCAGTACTTC	CASSQFGTDTSHEQYF
many	TRBV5-1	.	TRBJ2-2	TGCGCCAGCAGCTTATCAGGTTTGGCCGGGGAGCTGTTTTTT	CASSLSGLAGELFF
.	TRBV7-9	.	TRBJ2-7	TGTGCCAGCAGCTCCCCTACAGGAGGCTACGAGCAGTACTTC	CASSSPTGGYEQYF
.	TRBV6-6	.	TRBJ1-1	TGTGCCAGCAGCAAAAGAGTCGGGGGGCCGACTGAAGCTTTCTTT	CASSKRVGGPTEAFF
.	TRBV6-1	TRBD2	TRBJ2-7	TGTGCCAGCAGCGCTAGCGGGGGGGTGTGGGAGCAGTACTTC	CASSASGGVWEQYF
.	TRBV6-1	TRBD2	TRBJ2-3	TGTGCCACCTCCCCTCTGCTAGCGGGGGGGCCTTCAGATACGCAGTATTTT	CATSPLLAGGPSDTQYF
few	TRBV2	TRBD1	TRBJ2-1	TGTGCCAGAACCGAACGGGACAGGGGGGACAATGAGCAGTTCTTC	CARTERDRGDNEQFF
few	TRBV7-9	.	TRBJ2-2	TGTGCCAGCAGCTTGGTAGCGGTGGCCGGGGAGCTGTTTTTT	CASSLVAVAGELFF
many	TRBV12-3/TRBV12-4	.	TRBJ2-2	TGTGCCAGCAGGGACCGACCGGTGGGCACCGGGGAGCTGTTTTTT	CASRDRPVGTGELFF
few	TRBV16	.	TRBJ2-5	TGTGCCAGCAGCCTGGGACGGATACAAGAGACCCAGTACTTC	CASSLGRIQETQYF
few	TRBV5-1	.	TRBJ1-1	TGCGCCAGCAGCTTGGTAGGGGCTACTGAAGCTTTCTTT	CASSLVGATEAFF
.	TRBV12-3/TRBV12-4	.	TRBJ2-1	TGTGCCAGCAGTTTTAACCTCGGCAATGAGCAGTTCTTC	CASSFNLGNEQFF
few	TRBV29-1	.	TRBJ2-7	TGCAGCGCATCGAGGGACGTCGGCTCCTACGAGCAGTACTTC	CSASRDVGSYEQYF
.	TRBV18	TRBD1	TRBJ2-7	TGTGCCAGCTCACCCGGGACAGAAAGCTACGAGCAGTACTTC	CASSPGTESYEQYF
.	TRBV6-6	TRBD1	TRBJ2-7	TGTGCCAGCAGTTACTCAGGGGGCGCCTTCTACGAGCAGTACTTC	CASSYSGGAFYEQYF
.	TRBV7-9	TRBD1	TRBJ1-2	TGTGCCAGCAGCGCGACAGGGGATGGCTACACCTTC	CASSATGDGYTF
few	TRBV7-8	.	TRBJ1-4	TGTGCCAGCAGCCGATCGACGACAATCGATATGACTGAAAAACTGTTTTTT	CASSRSTTIDMTEKLFF
.	TRBV7-8	.	TRBJ1-2	TGTGCCAGCAGCTTAGGGTTTGAGTCGGGTGGCTACACCTTC	CASSLGFESGGYTF
.	TRBV6-2/TRBV6-3	TRBD2	TRBJ2-7	TGTGCCAGCAGGAGACTAGCGGGAGGGATCCCCTACGAGCAGTACTTC	CASRRLAGGIPYEQYF
.	TRBV18	TRBD1	TRBJ1-6	TGTGCCAGCTCACGACAGGGTGATTCACCCCTCCACTTT	CASSRQGDSPLHF
once	TRBV20-1	.	TRBJ1-1	TGCAGTGCTAGAGAAGGTGGGAAGAACACTGAAGCTTTCTTT	CSAREGGKNTEAFF
few	TRBV7-2	TRBD2	TRBJ2-3	TGTGCCAGCAGCTTAATCGGCCTAGCGGGAGGACAGATGGCTAGCACAGATACGCAGTATTTT	CASSLIGLAGGQMASTDTQYF
few	TRBV9	TRBD2	TRBJ2-3	TGTGCCAGCAGCCTGAGCGGGGGGGCCACAGATACGCAGTATTTT	CASSLSGGATDTQYF
.	TRBV5-5	.	TRBJ2-5	TGTGCCAGCAGCTTGGGAATCACAGTTTTACAAGAGACCCAGTACTTC	CASSLGITVLQETQYF
many	TRBV7-9	.	TRBJ2-7	TGTGCCAGCAGCTTAGGGCTAGCAGAAAACTACGAGCAGTACTTC	CASSLGLAENYEQYF